This T cell receptor (beta chain) was found in a study of cytomegalovirus exposure and HLA in healthy donors. About the research overall: The use of the same platform for the roughly 130 validation repertoires and the 600 to 700 first-cohort repertoires was reported by a later analysis.

Losses at the gene ends were 0 bases for V and 2 bases for J; bases not matched to a gene: 5. CDR1 and CDR2 from the germline V gene are MNHEY and SVGAGI. The CDR3 length is 16 residues. Overall study findings and caveats: Per published reports, the classifier diagnosed cytomegalovirus status with high specificity and sensitivity. The study recorded 160 or so TCR beta chains that were cytomegalovirus-associated. The dataset shows that most TCR sequences were rare, while some public TCRs occurred in many donors.

Repertoires were generated with immunoSEQ multiplex PCR, while TCRdb's copy carries only in-frame clones and drops some. In the table there are 250,000 or so clones, 90% of which are singletons. This clone came up once. Its antigen remains unidentified. The gene calls are TRBV6-5 and TRBJ2-3; 7 nucleotides align to TRBD2. The sample comprised PBMCs. This receptor was taken from a woman younger than 30 in good health and CMV-seronegative. The CDR3 region has the DNA TGTGCCAGCAGTTACTCCCGGGGGGAGACCACAGATACGCAGTATTTT. Its protein is CASSYSRGETTDTQYF.